These 14 T cell receptor beta chains came from one sample sequenced in a study of CD8 T cells in Susac syndrome. The authors reverse transcribed roughly 0.5 to 1 ug RNA with random hexamers. Each CDR3 protein is one row after TCRdb ran MiXCR on the immunoSEQ multiplex PCR reads. In the table there are approximately 80,000 distinct CDR3 sequences, roughly 95% of which are singletons. The material sequenced was CD8+ T cells from PBMCs. All receptors derive from a human donor with Susac syndrome.

The chain carries TRBV7-2 and TRBJ2-1; D is ambiguous. The CDR3 covers 14 residues. V was trimmed by 5 bases and J by 3 bases, leaving 11 bases between them. CDR1 and CDR2 from the germline V gene are SGHTA and FQGNSA. The CDR3 bases are TGTGCCAGCAGCCCGTCGGGTAACTACAATGAGCAGTTCTTC. Protein sequence: CASSPSGNYNEQFF. Complete variable domain (other parts from reference TRBV7-2 and TRBJ2-1): GAGVSQSPSNKVTEKGKDVELRCDPISGHTALYWYRQSLGQGLEFLIYFQGNSAPDKSGLPSDRFSAERTGGSVSTLTIQRTQQEDSAVYLCASSPSGNYNEQFFGPGTRLTVL.

This sequence joins TRBV6-6 and TRBJ1-5; D remains unclear. V lost 6 bases to trimming and J lost 4 bases, with 7 bases between them. CDR3 length: 12 residues. Germline-derived CDR1 and CDR2 are MNHNY and SVGAGI (reference sequence). The CDR3 DNA sequence: TGTGCCAGCAGGCACCAGAATCAGCCCCAGCATTTT. Its protein product is CASRHQNQPQHF.

The chain uses TRBV7-9 and TRBJ2-5; D remains unclear. Trimming left V 8 bases short and J 5 bases short, with 12 bases between. This CDR3 spans 12 amino acids. The germline CDR1 and CDR2 sequences are SEHNR and FQNEAQ (reference sequence). CDR3 coding DNA: TGTGCCAGCCATAACCCGAGGGAGACCCAGTACTTC. Its protein product is CASHNPRETQYF.

The chain employs TRBV20-1 and TRBJ2-5; 8 nucleotides line up with TRBD2. Germline values: CDR1 DFQATT, CDR2 SNEGSKA (reference sequence). V was clipped by 0 bases and J by 7 bases; unmatched bases: 10. The CDR3 is made up of 15 amino acids. The CDR3 region is CSARDRGGPPGTQYF. The CDR3 DNA follows: TGCAGTGCTAGAGATCGCGGGGGGCCGCCTGGGACCCAGTACTTC.

The V and J genes are TRBV19 and TRBJ2-7, with D perhaps assigned TRBD1 or TRBD2 (5 bases each). Germline V gene sequence: CDR1 LNHDA, CDR2 SQIVND (reference sequence). The CDR3 totals 15 residues. With 4 bases removed from V and 4 bases from J, the gap between germline ends came to 17 bases. CDR3 coding DNA: TGTGCCAGTAGTACCCGGGGCCGCCTTCGATACGAGCAGTACTTC. This sequence encodes CASSTRGRLRYEQYF.

This chain uses TRBV19 with TRBJ2-2; D might be TRBD2 (6 bases). The CDR3 runs to 15 residues. In germline, CDR1 is LNHDA, CDR2 SQIVND (reference sequence). With 3 bases removed from V and 1 base from J, the gap between germline ends came to 9 bases. CDR3 loop: CASSIDGGNTGELFF. In DNA, the CDR3 is TGTGCCAGTAGTATCGACGGGGGGAACACCGGGGAGCTGTTTTTT.

The V gene is TRBV9, the J gene TRBJ2-1, with TRBD2 identical over 7 bases. This CDR3 comprises 15 residues. V gave up 3 bases and J gave up 4 bases; unmatched junction bases: 7. From germline, CDR1 is SGDLS and CDR2 YYNGEE. The CDR3 DNA reads TGTGCCAGCAGCGGGGCGGGGGAAGGATACAATGAGCAGTTCTTC. Protein sequence: CASSGAGEGYNEQFF.

This sequence joins TRBV4-3 and TRBJ1-1; no definite D call. Trimming pared 1 base from V and 6 bases from J, leaving 15 bases between. This CDR3 comprises 15 residues. Germline assignment: CDR1 LGHNA and CDR2 YSLEER. The CDR3 coding sequence is TGCGCCAGCAGCCAAGTCCCGGCCCGACGGGCTGAAGCTTTCTTT. This sequence encodes CASSQVPARRAEAFF.

This clonotype is a singleton in its sample. The chain links TRBV10-2 to TRBJ2-1; D perhaps matches TRBD2 (6 bases). This CDR3 has 13 residues. Trimming cost V 6 bases and J 6 bases, with 12 bases left between them. Germline V gene lookup returns CDR1 WSHSY and CDR2 SAAADI. The CDR3 DNA is TGCGCCAGCAGGGAACTAGCAAGCAATGAGCAGTTCTTC. It is translated as CASRELASNEQFF.

This chain uses TRBV11-2 with TRBJ1-4, with D possibly being TRBD1 (6 bases). The germline gives CDR1 SGHAT, CDR2 FQNNGV. This CDR3 contains 15 residues. V lost 4 bases to trimming and J lost 2 bases, with 11 bases between them. The CDR3 DNA reads as TGTGCCAGCAGCTATCGGGGGCCGACTAATGAAAAACTGTTTTTT. Amino acids: CASSYRGPTNEKLFF.

The V gene is TRBV29-1, the J gene TRBJ1-3, with D hard to call. V lost 0 bases, J lost 4 bases, and 4 bases lay in between. CDR1 and CDR2 (germline): SQVTM, ANQGSEA. CDR3 size: 12 residues. CDR3 nucleotide sequence: TGCAGCGTTGAAGATGCCGGAAACACCATATATTTT. This encodes CSVEDAGNTIYF. Combining the CDR3 with reference TRBV29-1 and TRBJ1-3 gives the whole variable domain SAVISQKPSRDICQRGTSLTIQCQVDSQVTMMFWYRQQPGQSLTLIATANQGSEATYESGFVIDKFPISRPNLTFSTLTVSNMSPEDSSIYLCSVEDAGNTIYFGEGSWLTVV.

CDR3 DNA: TGTGCCAGCTCACGGACGAGGGGGGACACTGAAGCTTTCTTT. The encoded protein is CASSRTRGDTEAFF. This rearrangement joins TRBV18 to TRBJ1-1; D possibly corresponds to TRBD1 (6 bases). The germline V and J ends were trimmed by 4 bases and 3 bases, with 12 bases remaining between them. This CDR3 comprises 14 residues. Germline V gene lookup returns CDR1 KGHSH and CDR2 LQKENI. The whole variable domain, remainder taken from reference TRBV18 and TRBJ1-1, is NAGVMQNPRHLVRRRGQEARLRCSPMKGHSHVYWYRQLPEEGLKFMVYLQKENIIDESGMPKERFSAEFPKEGPSILRIQQVVRGDSAAYFCASSRTRGDTEAFFGQGTRLTVV.

The V call is TRBV5-1, the J call TRBJ1-1, with D hard to call. This CDR3 region has 13 residues. Germline-derived CDR1 and CDR2 are SGHRS and YFSETQ. V was trimmed by 4 bases and J by 7 bases, leaving 14 bases between them. CDR3 in amino acids: CASSVGWGGEAFF. DNA of the CDR3: TGCGCCAGCAGCGTCGGTTGGGGTGGTGAAGCTTTCTTT.

The chain joins TRBV23-1 to TRBJ1-6; 9 nucleotides match TRBD1. TRBV23-1 counts as an open reading frame of uncertain function. The CDR3 has 15 amino acids. V gave up 6 bases and J gave up 9 bases; unmatched junction bases: 9. The CDR3 DNA is TGCGCCAGCAGCCCGAGGGGACAGGGAGGTTCACCCCTCCACTTT. Its translation: CASSPRGQGGSPLHF.